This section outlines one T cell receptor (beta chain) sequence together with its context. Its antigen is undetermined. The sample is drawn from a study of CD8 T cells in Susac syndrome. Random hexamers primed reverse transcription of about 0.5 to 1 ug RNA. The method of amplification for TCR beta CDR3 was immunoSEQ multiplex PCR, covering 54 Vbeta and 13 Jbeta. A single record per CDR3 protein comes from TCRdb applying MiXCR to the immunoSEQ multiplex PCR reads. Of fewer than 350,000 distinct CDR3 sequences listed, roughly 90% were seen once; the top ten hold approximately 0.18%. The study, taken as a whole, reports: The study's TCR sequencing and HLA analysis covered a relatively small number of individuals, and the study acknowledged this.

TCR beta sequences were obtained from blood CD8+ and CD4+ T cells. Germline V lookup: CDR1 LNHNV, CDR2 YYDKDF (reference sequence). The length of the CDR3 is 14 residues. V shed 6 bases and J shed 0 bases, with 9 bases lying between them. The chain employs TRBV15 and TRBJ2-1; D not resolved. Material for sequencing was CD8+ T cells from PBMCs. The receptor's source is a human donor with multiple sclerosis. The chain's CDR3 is CATSQTGSYNEQFF. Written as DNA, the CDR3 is TGTGCCACCAGTCAGACCGGCTCCTACAATGAGCAGTTCTTC.